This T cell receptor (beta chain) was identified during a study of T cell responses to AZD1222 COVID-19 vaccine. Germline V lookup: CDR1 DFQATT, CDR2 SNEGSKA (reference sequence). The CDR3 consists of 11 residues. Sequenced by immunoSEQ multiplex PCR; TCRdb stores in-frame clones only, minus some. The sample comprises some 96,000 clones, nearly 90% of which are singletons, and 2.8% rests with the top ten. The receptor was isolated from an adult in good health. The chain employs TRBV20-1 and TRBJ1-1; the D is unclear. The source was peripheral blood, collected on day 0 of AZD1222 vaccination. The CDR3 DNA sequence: TGCAGCGGCGGGGAACCCACTGAAGCTTTCTTT. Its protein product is CSGGEPTEAFF.